The 25 T cell receptor beta chains listed next were all sequenced from one sample in a study of human T cells and chemical hapten exposure. One entry per CDR3 protein, called by TCRdb with MiXCR from the RACE reads. The repertoire has 150,000 to 200,000 distinct CDR3 sequences, around 24% of them found once; the top ten carry approximately 6.7%. As to time point: patch test 1, 2 weeks after DPC sensitization. This sample's treatment: therapeutic diphenylcyclopropenone sensitization with weekly scalp DPC. Sequences were derived from whole blood, sampled in connection with sensitization to the hapten diphenylcyclopropenone (DPC). The receptors originated from a woman between 45 and 60 years old with alopecia areata. Some clones in this sample may be carry-over from other donors' samples.

The chain recombines TRBV12-3 or TRBV12-4 with TRBJ1-1, with no clear D. The CDR3 totals 14 residues. Trimming pared 1 base from V and 6 bases from J, leaving 12 bases between. The CDR3 nucleotides read TGTGCCAGCAGTTTAGGGCCGGGAGTCCCTGAAGCTTTCTTT. Encoded protein: CASSLGPGVPEAFF.

This chain uses TRBV9 with TRBJ1-4, with a possible D match to TRBD1 (5 bases). This CDR3 has 13 residues. Germline loops: CDR1 SGDLS, CDR2 YYNGEE. The V end lost 2 bases, the J end lost 6 bases, and 8 bases lay between the germline ends. CDR3 sequence (DNA): TGTGCCAGCAGCGTCTGGGGGGATGAAAAACTGTTTTTT. It specifies CASSVWGDEKLFF.

The chain links TRBV6-5 to TRBJ1-1, with D unclear. The CDR3 consists of 13 residues. Trimming removed 8 bases at V and 0 bases at J, with 10 bases between. Germline V lookup: CDR1 MNHEY, CDR2 SVGAGI. As DNA, the CDR3 is TGTGCCAGCTATCGGGAAATGAACACTGAAGCTTTCTTT. This gives the protein CASYREMNTEAFF.

This clonotype was counted only a few times. The rearrangement uses TRBV20-1 and TRBJ2-5; tentative D call: TRBD2 (6 bases). This CDR3 region has 14 residues. V was cut by 0 bases and J by 1 base, with 9 bases left in between. Germline CDR1 and CDR2: DFQATT and SNEGSKA (reference sequence). The CDR3 sequence: CSARDRDFQETQYF. The CDR3 coding sequence is TGCAGTGCTAGAGATCGGGACTTCCAAGAGACCCAGTACTTC.

A few counts support this clonotype. The rearrangement joins TRBV15 to TRBJ1-2, with D unresolved. Deletions cut 1 base from V and 0 bases from J, with 12 bases between. From germline, CDR1 is LNHNV and CDR2 YYDKDF (reference sequence). The CDR3 totals 16 residues. The CDR3 region is CATSRAGQTSNYGYTF. The CDR3 DNA is TGTGCCACCAGCAGAGCTGGGCAGACCTCTAACTATGGCTACACCTTC.

The rearrangement joins TRBV5-1 to TRBJ1-5; D uncertain. The V end was cut by 0 bases, the J end by 7 bases, with 11 bases between. CDR1 and CDR2 from the germline V gene are SGHRS and YFSETQ. This CDR3 contains 14 residues. The CDR3 DNA is TGCGCCAGCAGCTTGGTTCCGGCATGGCAGCCCCAGCATTTT. Translated: CASSLVPAWQPQHF.

This clonotype showed up just a few times. The V gene is TRBV20-1, the J gene TRBJ2-2; 8 nucleotides align to TRBD1. CDR3 length equals 12 residues. Germline V CDR1 and CDR2: DFQATT, SNEGSKA (reference sequence). The J segment lost 6 bases and the V segment lost 5 bases, leaving 2 bases of the junction unmatched. The CDR3 DNA sequence: TGCAGTGCTGTCAGGGGGCCCGGGGAGCTGTTTTTT. This sequence encodes CSAVRGPGELFF.

A remark on this clonotype: The missing conserved phenylalanine or tryptophan at the end of this CDR3 makes a read error likely. No DNA is shown, since the ends of the CDR3 on it are uncertain; the CDR3 is the one TCRdb lists. The rearrangement uses TRBV20-1 and TRBJ2-3; the D call of TRBD2 is as the table states it, not checked on the DNA. Per germline, CDR1 DFQATT and CDR2 SNEGSKA (reference sequence). The CDR3 totals 12 residues, both ends included. The CDR3 here is CSARLSSGRAVS.

Comments on this clonotype: Since no conserved phenylalanine or tryptophan closes the CDR3, a read error is the likely cause. The rearrangement uses TRBV29-1 and TRBJ2-2; TRBD1 might be the D (6 bases). From germline, CDR1 is SQVTM and CDR2 ANQGSEA. This CDR3 comprises 15 residues. V was cut by 2 bases and J by 5 bases, with 15 bases left in between. The CDR3 region is CSVETPPRGTGELFS. The DNA of the CDR3 is TGCAGCGTTGAAACTCCGCCTAGGGGGACCGGGGAGCTGTTTTCT.

This chain joins TRBV20-1 and TRBJ1-4; D is possibly TRBD1 (5 bases). CDR1 and CDR2 from the germline V gene are DFQATT and SNEGSKA (reference sequence). The CDR3 sequence is 13 residues long. Trimming pared 1 base from V and 8 bases from J, leaving 11 bases between. The CDR3 DNA is TGCAGTGCTAGAGGGGACGGCCCCGAAAAACTGTTTTTT. Translation gives CSARGDGPEKLFF.

This clonotype is judged medium-sized. This sequence joins TRBV29-1 and TRBJ1-5, with D unresolved. This CDR3 contains 14 residues. The germline V and J ends were trimmed by 6 bases and 1 base, with 13 bases remaining between them. Germline values: CDR1 SQVTM, CDR2 ANQGSEA. The CDR3 loop is CSVGPGDSNQPQHF. Written as DNA, the CDR3 is TGCAGCGTAGGACCGGGTGACAGCAATCAGCCCCAGCATTTT.

This clonotype was seen more than once but under ten times. The genes are TRBV29-1 and TRBJ2-3; 12 positions agree with TRBD1. This CDR3 has 14 amino acids. CDR1 SQVTM and CDR2 ANQGSEA come from the germline V gene. Germline trimming cut 3 bases from V and 4 bases from J; bases unmatched to any gene: 2. The DNA for the CDR3 is TGCAGCGTTGAGGGACAGGGGGCGCCAGATACGCAGTATTTT. Translated: CSVEGQGAPDTQYF.

The chain is built from TRBV11-1 and TRBJ2-5; TRBD2 matches 8 bases. After removal of 4 bases from V and 5 bases from J, the junction contained 3 bases not matched to a gene. CDR1 SGHAT and CDR2 FQDESV come from the germline V gene (reference sequence). The CDR3 is 13 amino acids. CDR3 loop: CASSSGLVETQYF. For the CDR3, the DNA is TGTGCCAGCAGCTCGGGACTAGTTGAGACCCAGTACTTC.

The V gene is TRBV29-1, the J gene TRBJ2-7; D not certain. The CDR3 is 14 amino acids. CDR1 is SQVTM and CDR2 is ANQGSEA in the germline V gene. Deletions cut 2 bases from V and 7 bases from J, with 18 bases between. The CDR3 sequence is CSVELSGIGFEQYF. The DNA of the CDR3 is TGCAGCGTTGAATTGAGTGGTATAGGGTTTGAGCAGTACTTC.

The sample holds many counts of this clonotype. The gene calls are TRBV5-1 and TRBJ2-5; 7 nucleotides match TRBD1. Trimming cost V 6 bases and J 5 bases; bases outside gene matches: 10. Germline V gene data show CDR1 as SGHRS and CDR2 as YFSETQ. The CDR3 length is 14 residues. The CDR3 protein is CASKTGTVEETQYF. The CDR3 DNA reads TGCGCCAGCAAGACCGGGACAGTGGAGGAGACCCAGTACTTC.

This clonotype was detected ten times or more. J is TRBJ2-3 and V is TRBV11-2; D is possibly TRBD1 (5 bases). Trimming pared 5 bases from V and 1 base from J, leaving 13 bases between. The CDR3 has 15 residues. The germline CDR1 and CDR2 sequences are SGHAT and FQNNGV. The CDR3, as DNA: TGTGCCAGCAGCCGGCGGACACGCGGCACAGATACGCAGTATTTT. Translating it yields CASSRRTRGTDTQYF.

This chain joins TRBV5-1 and TRBJ2-7; the match to TRBD1 covers 9 bases. The CDR3 extends over 16 amino acids. The germline gives CDR1 SGHRS, CDR2 YFSETQ. V gave up 0 bases and J gave up 2 bases; unmatched junction bases: 6. The CDR3 here is CASSLAPTGGTYEQYF. As DNA, the CDR3 is TGCGCCAGCAGCTTGGCCCCGACAGGGGGGACCTACGAGCAGTACTTC.

CDR3 protein: CASSLREEAYEQFF. DNA for the CDR3: TGTGCCAGCAGTCTGCGGGAGGAAGCTTATGAGCAGTTCTTC. The rearrangement joins TRBV27 to TRBJ2-1, with 8 bases fitting TRBD2. There are 14 residues in the CDR3. V trimming: 5 bases; J trimming: 8 bases; junction bases outside the gene matches: 8. Germline loops: CDR1 MNHEY, CDR2 SMNVEV (reference sequence).

The gene calls are TRBV7-2 and TRBJ1-1, with unresolved D. CDR3 size: 15 residues. CDR1 SGHTA and CDR2 FQGNSA come from the germline V gene. The V end lost 5 bases, the J end lost 5 bases, and 18 bases lay between the germline ends. CDR3 bases: TGTGCCAGCAGCGCCGCCCCGGCAGCTGGGACTGAAGCTTTCTTT. Residues: CASSAAPAAGTEAFF.

This clonotype was picked up one time. V usage is TRBV20-1 and J usage is TRBJ1-1, with D possibly being TRBD1 (5 bases). The ends were cut back, 3 bases at V and 1 base at J, with 15 bases in the middle. Looked up from germline, CDR1 is DFQATT and CDR2 is SNEGSKA (reference sequence). CDR3 length: 15 residues. The CDR3 here is CSASVVGTGNTEAFF. The CDR3 DNA reads TGCAGTGCTAGCGTTGTTGGGACGGGGAACACTGAAGCTTTCTTT.

V usage is TRBV5-1 and J usage is TRBJ1-1; D is ambiguous. V was clipped by 4 bases and J by 10 bases, with 17 bases between them. Per germline, CDR1 SGHRS and CDR2 YFSETQ. CDR3 length equals 13 residues. Here the CDR3 DNA reads TGCGCCAGCAGCCGGGATGGCGGGATGAGAGCTTTCTTT. The encoded protein is CASSRDGGMRAFF.

This clonotype was seen a handful of times. The chain couples TRBV15 to TRBJ2-7; the D gene is possibly TRBD1 (6 bases). Germline CDR1 and CDR2: LNHNV and YYDKDF (reference sequence). The length of the CDR3 is 15 residues. The V and J ends lost 0 bases and 5 bases respectively, with 14 bases between them. CDR3 residues: CATSRDRGRGNEQYF. The CDR3 nucleotides are TGTGCCACCAGCAGAGATCGTGGCAGGGGCAACGAGCAGTACTTC.

This sequence joins TRBV12-3 or TRBV12-4 and TRBJ2-2; the D gene is possibly TRBD2 (5 bases). The CDR3 length is 13 residues. Trimming shortened V by 7 bases and J by 0 bases, and 6 bases separated the two germline ends. The CDR3 loop is CASKDSNTGELFF. The CDR3 DNA is TGTGCCAGCAAGGACTCGAACACCGGGGAGCTGTTTTTT.

This clonotype was seen a handful of times. Here the CDR3 DNA reads TGTGCCACCCTCGAACAGGGGGGAAACACCATATATTTT. It is translated as CATLEQGGNTIYF. This chain connects TRBV10-3 to TRBJ1-3, with 7 nucleotides matching TRBD1. Germline CDR1 is ENHRY and CDR2 is SYGVKD. With V trimmed by 10 bases and J by 4 bases, 7 bases remained unmatched. The CDR3 is 13 residues long.

This clonotype came up a few times. This chain joins TRBV11-1 and TRBJ2-3, with 7 bases matching TRBD2. The junction had 4 bases not matched to a gene; V was cut back by 2 bases and J by 5 bases. CDR1 SGHAT and CDR2 FQDESV come from the germline V gene (reference sequence). CDR3 length: 14 amino acids. For the CDR3, the DNA is TGTGCCAGCAGCTTATGGGCTAGCGGAGATACGCAGTATTTT. Amino acid sequence: CASSLWASGDTQYF.